The T cell receptor beta chain under discussion was sequenced for a study of cytomegalovirus exposure and HLA in healthy donors (dated 2017 in TCRdb). Notes on the research overall: In an earlier analysis of some 550 of the donors, around 300 Gb of sequence data and 95 million to 130 million unique TCR beta sequences from roughly 190 million T cells were reported. Donor age, sex, ethnicity and CMV serostatus were collected together with the repertoire data. A later genetic analysis used genome-wide SNP genotypes for about 65% of the 666 donors, treating that subset as a discovery cohort. To decide whether each TCR beta V gene segment behaved as functional or pseudogenic, an earlier analysis of approximately 600 of the donors relied on high-throughput TCR beta sequencing. HLA typing included class I and class II loci at four-digit resolution. Every repertoire in the discovery cohort had been generated on one and the same sequencing platform. Typing coverage differed by locus: A, B, C, DRB1 and DQB1 were typed in about 620-640 donors, DQA1 in roughly 500, DPA1 in around 610, and DPB1 in approximately 450. A later analysis re-examined previously published TCR beta repertoires from several hundred donors and added high-resolution HLA genotyping to investigate patterns of TCR occurrence. About five DR-DQ haplotypes were treated as single units for association and clustering because of strong linkage in the cohort. The T cell repertoires of some 670 subjects were profiled by immunosequencing and related to cytomegalovirus serostatus. The study aimed to test whether cataloging public T cell receptors could reveal signatures of past pathogen exposure. In the later analysis, no new phenotypic data were used to find candidate immune exposures; instead, reliance was placed on TCR beta sequences and their occurrence across donors. Of the 350 to 400 genotyped donors, around 81% fell in the genetic ancestry cluster associated with self-reported Caucasian donors. On average, roughly 240,000 unique TCR beta nucleotide sequences were sequenced per donor among fewer than 500 genotyped donors of the cohort, with roughly 18% of those sequences being non-productive. High-throughput TCR immunosequencing, statistical association of individual TCRs with disease status, and machine learning were combined to predict cytomegalovirus infection status. Roughly 300 gigabases of sequencing data and around 85 million unique TCR sequences made up an early release that covered under 750 HLA-typed donors. A separate validation cohort of approximately 120 different subjects was used in addition to the roughly 700-subject first cohort. Broader findings and caveats from the paper: Most CMV-associated TCR beta chains appeared to be HLA-restricted in a later analysis, and the HLA associations seemed to be driven largely by CMV exposure. A later genetic analysis reported fewer N-insertions in productive TCRs among donors in an Asian-associated ancestry cluster than the roughly 700-donor mean. Because the 87-base-pair reads could not distinguish some IMGT-functional V segments, including TRBV6-2 and TRBV6-3, those segments were excluded. In a later analysis, around 17,000 TCR beta sequences were associated with specific HLA alleles at a false discovery rate of 0.05. In this cohort, only TCR beta chains were sequenced, and detectable features were limited by the absence of alpha or paired-chain data. Because some donors lacked HLA typing at each locus, the association tests relied only on the typed subset. A further reported finding was that TCR beta sequences accurately predicted the HLA-A and HLA-B alleles for most subjects in the first cohort. Cytomegalovirus status was reported to be diagnosed by the classifier with high specificity and sensitivity in both the original and validation cohorts. In vitro tests confirmed that three of the cytomegalovirus-associated TCR beta chains recognize cytomegalovirus antigens. Most TCR sequences were observed very rarely across donors, whereas some public TCRs were present in many individuals. When HLA alleles, especially DR and DQ, strongly co-occurred, TCR associations were difficult to assign to individual alleles. In a later analysis, HLA-associated TCR beta chains showed more clonal expansion and lower generation probabilities than non-associated chains that were equally common. Presence/absence analyses assumed roughly uniform sequencing depth across donors, an assumption that may not hold. The study listed 150 to 200 TCR beta chains as associated with cytomegalovirus. Correlated functional status among segregating V segments might be attributable to linkage disequilibrium, but an unknown experimental factor could not be ruled out. Broadly in line with IMGT annotations, most TCR beta V segments showed up in productive rearrangements about 90% or about 30% of the time in an earlier analysis of about 500 of the donors. A later genetic analysis associated a missense DCLRE1C variant with V-gene and J-gene trimming of TCR beta chains, and an independent cohort replicated the association. In a later analysis, the rate of TCR association differed among HLA loci, with DRB1 alleles having the most associated TCRs and HLA-C alleles having the fewest. According to a later analysis, parvovirus B19, influenza, CMV and Epstein-Barr virus appeared linked to several top co-occurrence clusters. It was suggested by the authors that the approach could potentially be generalized to other disease states and immunological phenotypes. Fewer than 20 rarely observed V segments, including chromosome 9 orphons, were excluded from the earlier analysis of about 610 of the donors because counts were too low. A cluster of highly shared sequence variants was judged likely to represent a technical artifact of the sequencing pipeline. Immune exposure information for the cohort was limited to CMV serostatus.

In the case of this clone: This clone's antigen is unknown. No much larger clonotype is one base removed from it; base qualities were not supplied.

The cohort comprised some 730 healthy bone marrow donors. At the time of sampling, all cohort members were nominally healthy, though unrecorded immune exposures were likely present. The donor tested CMV seropositive, placing the donor among the approximately 290 seropositive members of the cohort. A peripheral blood sample was provided by each donor, and peripheral blood mononuclear cells were used for TCR beta sequencing. The Qiagen DNeasy Blood Extraction Kit was used to extract genomic DNA from the blood cell samples. Libraries were built with the immunoSEQ multiplex PCR assay. For the multiplex PCR, a mixture combining 60 forward primers for TCR Vbeta segments and 13 reverse primers for TCR Jbeta segments was used. A multiplex PCR assay on genomic DNA amplified the CDR3 region of rearranged TCR beta genes. The Illumina HiSeq System was used to sequence the amplified TCR beta libraries as 87-base-pair reads. The authors' pipeline ran thus. Across the 500 to 850 repertoires, a later analysis counted tens of millions of unique TCR beta chains, roughly 11 million of which were shared by at least two donors. Raw reads were error-corrected and collapsed into unique sequences by a nearest-neighbor algorithm in which closely related sequences were merged to remove PCR and sequencing errors. To assign V, D and J gene segments, CDR3 sequences were aligned to IMGT reference sequences. For a sequence to be retained, a match of at least six nucleotides to both a V gene segment and a J gene segment was required. A rearrangement was called productive if the CDR3 had no stop codons and remained in frame with V and J, and every other rearrangement was called non-productive. CDR3 was defined according to IMGT convention as the region running from the second conserved V-encoded cysteine to the conserved J-encoded phenylalanine. The earlier analysis of fewer than 700 of the donors excluded sequences that lacked an unambiguous match to a single V gene segment. An earlier analysis of about 590 of the donors classified V segments as functional when productive rearrangements were above 56.7% and as segregating when the standard deviation between donors was above 5%. A statistical classification framework was developed to diagnose cytomegalovirus status using the catalog of TCR beta chain sequences. A later analysis assigned V and J genes by comparing TCR nucleotide sequences with IMGT/GENE-DB human TR gene sequences. A later analysis assigned CDR3 sequences and most-parsimonious VDJ recombination scenarios with the TCRdist pipeline. A later analysis defined each TCR beta chain by its CDR3 amino acid sequence plus V-gene family, and excluded reads lacking a unique V-gene family. To address suspected cross-contamination and a sequencing artifact, a later analysis removed roughly 580 highly shared, low-generation-probability nucleotide sequences. A later analysis calculated a clonal expansion index for each public chain from normalized within-repertoire ranks of inferred template counts. In a later analysis, generation probabilities were computed with a VDJ recombination model fitted to out-of-frame rearrangements, and the resulting probabilities were checked against IGoR. In a later analysis, TCR-TCR, TCR-HLA and TCR-CMV co-occurrence was scored with hypergeometric tests, and a repertoire-size bias correction was applied to TCR pairs. In a later analysis, false discovery rates were estimated by permuting HLA or CMV assignments 20 times. In a later analysis, co-occurring TCRs were grouped with DBSCAN, and TCRdist sequence similarity was added when clustering was performed within HLA-allele-positive subsets. Repertoires with fewer than 30,000 or more than 120,000 public chains, plus five repertoires with anomalous nucleotide sharing, were excluded from co-occurrence clustering. Drawn from immuneACCESS, this table holds only the in-frame rearrangements with V and J called that TCRdb kept. Clones are partly lost; checked studies trace under half to an unresolved V gene and leave the rest unexplained. V, J and clone size are those of that table, while D and trimming were read from the DNA. For this sample there are over 80,000 clones; around 74% appear just once. In total, the top ten clones hold about 14% of the sample.

V sheds 1 base and J sheds 1 base, leaving 8 bases between their ends. From cysteine to phenylalanine, the CDR3 is 15 amino acids long. Only the CDR3 part of the read is kept: 45 bases, read in frame from the first base. In the germline V gene (reference sequence), CDR1 corresponds to SEHNR and CDR2 to FQNEAQ. The chain couples TRBV7-9 to TRBJ1-5, and possibly TRBD1, on 5 matching bases. Sequenced material: PBMCs. The source is a woman aged 70-85 years in good health and CMV-seropositive. The DNA sequence is given as TGTGCCAGCAGCTTAGAGACAGACAGCAATCAGCCCCAGCATTTT. Its protein is CASSLETDSNQPQHF.